These 11 T cell receptor beta chains came from one sample sequenced in a study of blood T cells in healthy people across ages. Through a sample-barcoded 5' primer and a J-beta primer mix, a second PCR was run for about 6 to 11 cycles. TCRdb re-analysed the 5' RACE reads in MiXCR, keeping a single row per CDR3 protein. This table holds under 700,000 distinct CDR3 sequences, less than 25% found once. This same sample was also taken into another study, of T cells of mothers and their children.

Specimen: blood. These receptor sequences come from a boy aged 10-17 years in good health.

This clonotype was detected a few times. This chain links TRBV4-1 with TRBJ1-1; 10 positions match TRBD1. The CDR3 runs 16 residues. The V gene's germline CDR1 is MGHRA and CDR2 YSYEKL. The J segment lost 4 bases and the V segment lost 4 bases, leaving 9 bases of the junction unmatched. CDR3 DNA sequence: TGCGCCAGCAGCCTTTATGACAGGGGGCCGGCCACTGAAGCTTTCTTT. This sequence encodes CASSLYDRGPATEAFF.

The V gene is TRBV7-8, the J gene TRBJ2-5; 8 nucleotides agree with TRBD1. The CDR3 spans 16 residues. V lost 1 base, J lost 11 bases, and 15 bases stayed unmatched. Germline CDR1 reads SGHVS; CDR2 reads FQNEAQ. Here the CDR3 DNA reads TGTGCCAGCAGCTTAGAGGGTGGACAGGGAGAATTGGGGCAGTACTTC. Translated: CASSLEGGQGELGQYF.

The chain recombines TRBV29-1 with TRBJ2-2; a possible D gene is TRBD2 (7 bases). The V end was cut by 8 bases, the J end by 7 bases, with 14 bases between. Germline V gene sequence: CDR1 SQVTM, CDR2 ANQGSEA. The length of the CDR3 is 12 residues. CDR3 loop: CSLRGAGGELFF. The DNA for the CDR3 is TGCAGCCTCCGGGGGGCCGGCGGGGAGCTGTTTTTT.

This clonotype was counted between two and nine times. V usage is TRBV4-3 and J usage is TRBJ1-3; TRBD1 is a possible D gene (6 bases). The CDR3 runs to 15 residues. V dropped 0 bases and J dropped 4 bases, with 10 bases sitting between them. Germline CDR1 and CDR2: LGHNA and YSLEER. The CDR3 reads CASSQDSGAGNTIYF. The CDR3 nucleotides read TGCGCCAGCAGCCAAGATTCAGGGGCGGGAAACACCATATATTTT.

This clonotype was seen more than once but under ten times. This sequence joins TRBV19 and TRBJ2-1, with a tentative D call TRBD2 (5 bases). The CDR3 covers 14 residues. Trimming took off 3 bases at V and 3 bases at J, with 9 bases between the two ends. In germline, CDR1 is LNHDA, CDR2 SQIVND (reference sequence). The CDR3, as DNA: TGTGCCAGTAGTATCTCTGAGGGCTACAATGAGCAGTTCTTC. This translates into CASSISEGYNEQFF.

J is TRBJ2-1 and V is TRBV7-9; D unclear. The ends were cut back, 3 bases at V and 2 bases at J, with 11 bases in the middle. This CDR3 comprises 15 residues. The germline CDR1 and CDR2 sequences are SEHNR and FQNEAQ (reference sequence). Here the CDR3 reads CASSFSTTPYNEQFF. The CDR3 DNA reads TGTGCCAGCAGCTTTTCCACAACCCCCTACAATGAGCAGTTCTTC.

This clonotype was observed a handful of times. The V and J genes are TRBV6-5 and TRBJ2-4; D ambiguous. Trimming stripped 4 bases from V and 0 bases from J, with 7 bases between. CDR3 size: 14 residues. Germline lookup yields CDR1 MNHEY and CDR2 SVGAGI. Here the CDR3 DNA reads TGTGCCAGCAGTTTACGAGTAGCCAAAAACATTCAGTACTTC. Protein: CASSLRVAKNIQYF.

Notes on this clonotype: At one end the junction does not follow the germline gene, possibly because of a read error. The rearrangement joins TRBV12-3 or TRBV12-4 to TRBJ2-5; TRBD2 aligns across 8 bases. The last part of the DNA fits TRBJ2-7 better; the J call may be wrong. The CDR3 has 14 amino acids. The CDR3 DNA is TGTACCAGCACCTTAGCGGGGCGAATCTACGAGCAGTACTTC. It translates to CTSTLAGRIYEQYF.

This clonotype occurred a few times. The chain joins TRBV7-9 to TRBJ1-1, with TRBD1 matching 10 bases. CDR3 length: 12 amino acids. The V gene's germline CDR1 is SEHNR and CDR2 FQNEAQ (reference sequence). The J segment lost 10 bases and the V segment lost 4 bases, leaving 3 bases of the junction unmatched. CDR3 protein: CASSWGDRGAFF. CDR3 bases: TGTGCCAGCAGCTGGGGGGACAGGGGAGCTTTCTTT.

V is TRBV29-1 and J is TRBJ2-5, with 9 bases fitting TRBD1. Germline V gene data show CDR1 as SQVTM and CDR2 as ANQGSEA. This CDR3 comprises 14 residues. The CDR3 nucleotides read TGCAGTGCCGGAGAGACAGGGGGTGGAGAGACCCAGTACTTC. This sequence encodes CSAGETGGGETQYF.

The V call is TRBV18, the J call TRBJ1-4; 9 nucleotides line up with TRBD1. Trimming removed 5 bases from V and 4 bases from J; junction bases left unmatched: 2. The CDR3 sequence is 14 residues long. CDR1 is KGHSH and CDR2 is LQKENI in the germline V gene. For the CDR3, the DNA is TGTGCCAGCTCAACGACAGGGGGTAATGAAAAACTGTTTTTT. The encoded protein is CASSTTGGNEKLFF. Full variable domain (rest looked up from reference TRBV18 and TRBJ1-4): NAGVMQNPRHLVRRRGQEARLRCSPMKGHSHVYWYRQLPEEGLKFMVYLQKENIIDESGMPKERFSAEFPKEGPSILRIQQVVRGDSAAYFCASSTTGGNEKLFFGSGTQLSVL.